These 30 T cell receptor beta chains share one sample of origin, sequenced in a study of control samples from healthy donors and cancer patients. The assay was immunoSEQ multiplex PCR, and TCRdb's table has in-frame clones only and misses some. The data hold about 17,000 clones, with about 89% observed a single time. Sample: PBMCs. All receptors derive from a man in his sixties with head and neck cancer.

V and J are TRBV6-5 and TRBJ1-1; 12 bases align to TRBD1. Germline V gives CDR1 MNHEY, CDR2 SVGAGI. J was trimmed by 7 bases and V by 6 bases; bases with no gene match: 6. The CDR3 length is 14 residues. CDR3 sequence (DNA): TGTGCCAGCAGCGGGGACAGGGGGCGGAGTGAAGCTTTCTTT. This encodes CASSGDRGRSEAFF.

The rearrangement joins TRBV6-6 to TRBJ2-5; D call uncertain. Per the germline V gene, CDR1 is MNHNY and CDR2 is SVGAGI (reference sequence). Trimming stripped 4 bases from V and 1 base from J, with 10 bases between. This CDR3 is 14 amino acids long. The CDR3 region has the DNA TGTGCCAGCAGTTTGCCAGGCCCCCAAGAGACCCAGTACTTC. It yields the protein CASSLPGPQETQYF.

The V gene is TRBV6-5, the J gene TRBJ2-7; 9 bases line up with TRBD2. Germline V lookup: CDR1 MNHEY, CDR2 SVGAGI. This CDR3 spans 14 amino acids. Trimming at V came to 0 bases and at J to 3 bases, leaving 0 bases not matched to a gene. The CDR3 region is CASSYSTSGYEQYF. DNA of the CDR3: TGTGCCAGCAGTTACTCGACTAGCGGCTACGAGCAGTACTTC.

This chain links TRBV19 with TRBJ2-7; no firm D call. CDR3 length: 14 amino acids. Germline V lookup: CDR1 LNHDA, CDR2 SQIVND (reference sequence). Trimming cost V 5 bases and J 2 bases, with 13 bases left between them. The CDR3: CASSLGPRTYEQYF. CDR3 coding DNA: TGTGCCAGTAGTCTCGGGCCTCGGACCTACGAGCAGTACTTC.

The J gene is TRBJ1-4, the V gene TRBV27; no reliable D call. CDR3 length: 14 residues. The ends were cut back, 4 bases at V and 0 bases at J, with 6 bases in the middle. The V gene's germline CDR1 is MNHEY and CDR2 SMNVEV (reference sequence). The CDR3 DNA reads TGTGCCAGCAGTTCGGCTGCAACTAATGAAAAACTGTTTTTT. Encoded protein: CASSSAATNEKLFF.

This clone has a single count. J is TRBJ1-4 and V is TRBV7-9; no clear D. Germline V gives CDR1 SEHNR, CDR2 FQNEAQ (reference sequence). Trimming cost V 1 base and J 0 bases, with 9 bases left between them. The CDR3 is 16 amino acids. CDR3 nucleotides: TGTGCCAGCAGCTTAGTGAGTGGGTCAACTAATGAAAAACTGTTTTTT. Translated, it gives CASSLVSGSTNEKLFF.

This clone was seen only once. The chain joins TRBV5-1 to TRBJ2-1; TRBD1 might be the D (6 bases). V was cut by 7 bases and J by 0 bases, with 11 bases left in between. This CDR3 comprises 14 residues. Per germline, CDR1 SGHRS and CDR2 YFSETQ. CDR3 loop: CASADRSSYNEQFF. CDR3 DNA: TGCGCCAGCGCGGACAGAAGCTCCTACAATGAGCAGTTCTTC.

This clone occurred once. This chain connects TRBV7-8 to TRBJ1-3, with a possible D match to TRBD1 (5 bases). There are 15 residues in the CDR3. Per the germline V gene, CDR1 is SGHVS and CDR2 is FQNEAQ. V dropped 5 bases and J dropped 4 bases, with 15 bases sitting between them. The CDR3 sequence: CASSLDVGGGNTIYF. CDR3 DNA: TGTGCCAGCAGCCTAGATGTTGGGGGGGGAAACACCATATATTTT.

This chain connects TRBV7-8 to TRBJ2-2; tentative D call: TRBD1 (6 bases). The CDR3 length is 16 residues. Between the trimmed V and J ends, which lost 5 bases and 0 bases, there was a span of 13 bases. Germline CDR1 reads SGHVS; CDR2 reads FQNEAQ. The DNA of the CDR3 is TGTGCCAGCAGCAAAACGGGGACACCGAACACCGGGGAGCTGTTTTTT. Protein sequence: CASSKTGTPNTGELFF.

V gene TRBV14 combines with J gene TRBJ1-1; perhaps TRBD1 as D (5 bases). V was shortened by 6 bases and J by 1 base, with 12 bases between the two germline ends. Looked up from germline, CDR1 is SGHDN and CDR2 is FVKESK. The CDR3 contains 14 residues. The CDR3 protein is CASRSTEPNTEAFF. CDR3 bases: TGTGCCAGCAGGTCGACAGAGCCGAACACTGAAGCTTTCTTT.

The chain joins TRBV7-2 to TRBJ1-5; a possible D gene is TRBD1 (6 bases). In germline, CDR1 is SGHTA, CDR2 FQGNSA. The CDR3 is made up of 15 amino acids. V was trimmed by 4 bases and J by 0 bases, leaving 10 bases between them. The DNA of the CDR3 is TGTGCCAGCAGCTGGAGCAGGGGTAGCAATCAGCCCCAGCATTTT. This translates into CASSWSRGSNQPQHF. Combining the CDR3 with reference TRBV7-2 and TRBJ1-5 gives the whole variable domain GAGVSQSPSNKVTEKGKDVELRCDPISGHTALYWYRQSLGQGLEFLIYFQGNSAPDKSGLPSDRFSAERTGGSVSTLTIQRTQQEDSAVYLCASSWSRGSNQPQHFGDGTRLSIL.

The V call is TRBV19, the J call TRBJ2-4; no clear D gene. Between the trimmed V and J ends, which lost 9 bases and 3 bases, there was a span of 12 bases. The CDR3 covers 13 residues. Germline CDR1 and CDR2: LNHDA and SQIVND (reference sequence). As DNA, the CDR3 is TGTGCCAGCTCTTGGGCAGACAAAAACATTCAGTACTTC. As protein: CASSWADKNIQYF.

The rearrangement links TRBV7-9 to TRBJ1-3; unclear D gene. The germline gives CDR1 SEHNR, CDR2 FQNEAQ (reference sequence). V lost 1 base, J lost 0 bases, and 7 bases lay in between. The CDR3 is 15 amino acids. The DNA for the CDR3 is TGTGCCAGCAGCTTAGTTTCCAGCTCTGGAAACACCATATATTTT. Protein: CASSLVSSSGNTIYF.

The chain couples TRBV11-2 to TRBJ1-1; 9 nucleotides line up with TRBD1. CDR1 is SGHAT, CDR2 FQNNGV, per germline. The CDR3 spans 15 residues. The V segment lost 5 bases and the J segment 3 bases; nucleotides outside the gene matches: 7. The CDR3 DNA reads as TGTGCCAGCAGCCCGGACAGGGGACAATACACTGAAGCTTTCTTT. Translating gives CASSPDRGQYTEAFF. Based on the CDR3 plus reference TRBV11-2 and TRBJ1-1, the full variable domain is EAGVAQSPRYKIIEKRQSVAFWCNPISGHATLYWYQQILGQGPKLLIQFQNNGVVDDSQLPKDRFSAERLKGVDSTLKIQPAKLEDSAVYLCASSPDRGQYTEAFFGQGTRLTVV.

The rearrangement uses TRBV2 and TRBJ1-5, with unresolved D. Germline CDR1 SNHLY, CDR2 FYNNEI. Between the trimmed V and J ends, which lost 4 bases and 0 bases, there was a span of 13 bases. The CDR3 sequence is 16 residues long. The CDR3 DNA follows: TGTGCCAGCAGTGGCGATACGCAAGTTAGCAATCAGCCCCAGCATTTT. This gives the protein CASSGDTQVSNQPQHF.

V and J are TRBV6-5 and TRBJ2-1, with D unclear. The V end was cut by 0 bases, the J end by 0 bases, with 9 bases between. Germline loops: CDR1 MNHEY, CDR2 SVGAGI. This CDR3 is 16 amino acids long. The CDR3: CASSYSRSFSYNEQFF. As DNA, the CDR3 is TGTGCCAGCAGTTACTCCCGGTCCTTCTCCTACAATGAGCAGTTCTTC.

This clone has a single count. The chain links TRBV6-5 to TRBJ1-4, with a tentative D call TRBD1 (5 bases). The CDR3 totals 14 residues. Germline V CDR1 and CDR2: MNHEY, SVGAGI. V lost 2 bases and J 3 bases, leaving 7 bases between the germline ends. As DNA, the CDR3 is TGTGCCAGCAGTTACGGGGGATCTAATGAAAAACTGTTTTTT. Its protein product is CASSYGGSNEKLFF.

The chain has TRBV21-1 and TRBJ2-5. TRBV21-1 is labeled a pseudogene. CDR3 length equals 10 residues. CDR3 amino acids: CASGGPEQYF. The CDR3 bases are TGTGCCAGCGGGGGGCCTGAGCAGTACTTC.

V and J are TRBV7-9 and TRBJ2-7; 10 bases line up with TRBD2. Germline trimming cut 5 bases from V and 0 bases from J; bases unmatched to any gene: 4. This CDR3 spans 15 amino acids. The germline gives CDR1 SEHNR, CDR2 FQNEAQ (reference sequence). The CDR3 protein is CASSLTSGVSYEQYF. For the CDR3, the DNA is TGTGCCAGCAGCCTAACTAGCGGGGTCTCCTACGAGCAGTACTTC.

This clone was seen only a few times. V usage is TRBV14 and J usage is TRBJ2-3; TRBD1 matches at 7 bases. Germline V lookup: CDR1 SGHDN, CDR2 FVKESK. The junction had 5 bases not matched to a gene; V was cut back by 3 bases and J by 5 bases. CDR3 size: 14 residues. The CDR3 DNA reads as TGTGCCAGCAGCCAGGAAAGGGGGCGAGATACGCAGTATTTT. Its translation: CASSQERGRDTQYF. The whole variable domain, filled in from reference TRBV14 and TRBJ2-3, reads EAGVTQFPSHSVIEKGQTVTLRCDPISGHDNLYWYRRVMGKEIKFLLHFVKESKQDESGMPNNRFLAERTGGTYSTLKVQPAELEDSGVYFCASSQERGRDTQYFGPGTRLTVL.

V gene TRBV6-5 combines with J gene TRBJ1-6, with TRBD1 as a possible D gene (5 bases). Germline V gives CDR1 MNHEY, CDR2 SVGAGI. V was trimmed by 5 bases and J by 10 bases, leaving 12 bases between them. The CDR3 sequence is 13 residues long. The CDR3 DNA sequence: TGTGCCAGCAGTCGACAGCTTCAGTCACCCCTCCACTTT. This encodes CASSRQLQSPLHF.

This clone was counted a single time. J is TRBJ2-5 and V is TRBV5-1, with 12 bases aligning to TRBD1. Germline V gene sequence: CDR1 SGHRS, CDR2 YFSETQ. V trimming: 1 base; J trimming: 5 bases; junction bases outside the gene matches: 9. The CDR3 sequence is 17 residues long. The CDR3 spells CASSLSPGQGAQETQYF. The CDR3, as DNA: TGCGCCAGCAGCTTGTCCCCGGGACAGGGGGCGCAGGAGACCCAGTACTTC.

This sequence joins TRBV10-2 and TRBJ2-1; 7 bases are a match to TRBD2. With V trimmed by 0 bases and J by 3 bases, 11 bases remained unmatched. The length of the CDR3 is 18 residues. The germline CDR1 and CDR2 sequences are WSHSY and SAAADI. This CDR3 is CASSESTLLATLYNEQFF. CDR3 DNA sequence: TGCGCCAGCAGTGAGTCGACCCTACTAGCGACCCTCTACAATGAGCAGTTCTTC.

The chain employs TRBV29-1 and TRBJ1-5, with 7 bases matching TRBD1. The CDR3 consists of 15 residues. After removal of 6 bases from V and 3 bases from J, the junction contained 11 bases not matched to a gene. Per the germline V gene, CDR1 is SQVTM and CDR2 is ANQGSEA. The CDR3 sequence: CSVAITGANNQPQHF. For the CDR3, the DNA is TGCAGCGTCGCAATTACAGGGGCCAACAATCAGCCCCAGCATTTT.

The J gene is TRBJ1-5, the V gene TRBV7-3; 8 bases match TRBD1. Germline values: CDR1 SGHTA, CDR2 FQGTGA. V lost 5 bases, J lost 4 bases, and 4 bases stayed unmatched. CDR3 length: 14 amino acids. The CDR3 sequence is CASSPTGGNQPQHF. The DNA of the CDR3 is TGTGCCAGCAGCCCCACAGGGGGGAATCAGCCCCAGCATTTT.

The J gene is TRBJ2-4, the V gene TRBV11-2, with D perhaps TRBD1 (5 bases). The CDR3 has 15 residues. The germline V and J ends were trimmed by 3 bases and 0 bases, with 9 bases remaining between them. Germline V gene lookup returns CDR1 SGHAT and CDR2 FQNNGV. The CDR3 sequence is CASSFRQLAKNIQYF. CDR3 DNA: TGTGCCAGCAGCTTCCGACAGTTAGCCAAAAACATTCAGTACTTC.

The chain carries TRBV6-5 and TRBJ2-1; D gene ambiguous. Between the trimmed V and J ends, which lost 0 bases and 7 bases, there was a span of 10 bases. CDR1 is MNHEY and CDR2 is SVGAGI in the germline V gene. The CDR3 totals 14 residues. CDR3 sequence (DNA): TGTGCCAGCAGTTACTCGACCTTAGAGAATGAGCAGTTCTTC. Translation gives CASSYSTLENEQFF.

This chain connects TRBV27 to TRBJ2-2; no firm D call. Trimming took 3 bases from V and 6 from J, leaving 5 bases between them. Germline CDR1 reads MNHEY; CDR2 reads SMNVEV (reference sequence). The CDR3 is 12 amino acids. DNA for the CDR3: TGTGCCAGCAGTTTGACGGCCGGGGAGCTGTTTTTT. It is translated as CASSLTAGELFF.

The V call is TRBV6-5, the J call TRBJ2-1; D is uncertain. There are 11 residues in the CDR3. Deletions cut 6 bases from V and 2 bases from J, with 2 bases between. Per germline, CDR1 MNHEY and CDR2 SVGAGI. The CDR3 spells CASRAYNEQFF. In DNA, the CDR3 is TGTGCCAGCAGGGCCTACAATGAGCAGTTCTTC.

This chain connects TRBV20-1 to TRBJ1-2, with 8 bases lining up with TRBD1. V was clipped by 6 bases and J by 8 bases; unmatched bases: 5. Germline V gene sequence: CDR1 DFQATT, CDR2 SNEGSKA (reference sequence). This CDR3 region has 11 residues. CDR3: CSAGRGLGYTF. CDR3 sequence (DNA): TGCAGTGCAGGCAGGGGGCTGGGCTACACCTTC.